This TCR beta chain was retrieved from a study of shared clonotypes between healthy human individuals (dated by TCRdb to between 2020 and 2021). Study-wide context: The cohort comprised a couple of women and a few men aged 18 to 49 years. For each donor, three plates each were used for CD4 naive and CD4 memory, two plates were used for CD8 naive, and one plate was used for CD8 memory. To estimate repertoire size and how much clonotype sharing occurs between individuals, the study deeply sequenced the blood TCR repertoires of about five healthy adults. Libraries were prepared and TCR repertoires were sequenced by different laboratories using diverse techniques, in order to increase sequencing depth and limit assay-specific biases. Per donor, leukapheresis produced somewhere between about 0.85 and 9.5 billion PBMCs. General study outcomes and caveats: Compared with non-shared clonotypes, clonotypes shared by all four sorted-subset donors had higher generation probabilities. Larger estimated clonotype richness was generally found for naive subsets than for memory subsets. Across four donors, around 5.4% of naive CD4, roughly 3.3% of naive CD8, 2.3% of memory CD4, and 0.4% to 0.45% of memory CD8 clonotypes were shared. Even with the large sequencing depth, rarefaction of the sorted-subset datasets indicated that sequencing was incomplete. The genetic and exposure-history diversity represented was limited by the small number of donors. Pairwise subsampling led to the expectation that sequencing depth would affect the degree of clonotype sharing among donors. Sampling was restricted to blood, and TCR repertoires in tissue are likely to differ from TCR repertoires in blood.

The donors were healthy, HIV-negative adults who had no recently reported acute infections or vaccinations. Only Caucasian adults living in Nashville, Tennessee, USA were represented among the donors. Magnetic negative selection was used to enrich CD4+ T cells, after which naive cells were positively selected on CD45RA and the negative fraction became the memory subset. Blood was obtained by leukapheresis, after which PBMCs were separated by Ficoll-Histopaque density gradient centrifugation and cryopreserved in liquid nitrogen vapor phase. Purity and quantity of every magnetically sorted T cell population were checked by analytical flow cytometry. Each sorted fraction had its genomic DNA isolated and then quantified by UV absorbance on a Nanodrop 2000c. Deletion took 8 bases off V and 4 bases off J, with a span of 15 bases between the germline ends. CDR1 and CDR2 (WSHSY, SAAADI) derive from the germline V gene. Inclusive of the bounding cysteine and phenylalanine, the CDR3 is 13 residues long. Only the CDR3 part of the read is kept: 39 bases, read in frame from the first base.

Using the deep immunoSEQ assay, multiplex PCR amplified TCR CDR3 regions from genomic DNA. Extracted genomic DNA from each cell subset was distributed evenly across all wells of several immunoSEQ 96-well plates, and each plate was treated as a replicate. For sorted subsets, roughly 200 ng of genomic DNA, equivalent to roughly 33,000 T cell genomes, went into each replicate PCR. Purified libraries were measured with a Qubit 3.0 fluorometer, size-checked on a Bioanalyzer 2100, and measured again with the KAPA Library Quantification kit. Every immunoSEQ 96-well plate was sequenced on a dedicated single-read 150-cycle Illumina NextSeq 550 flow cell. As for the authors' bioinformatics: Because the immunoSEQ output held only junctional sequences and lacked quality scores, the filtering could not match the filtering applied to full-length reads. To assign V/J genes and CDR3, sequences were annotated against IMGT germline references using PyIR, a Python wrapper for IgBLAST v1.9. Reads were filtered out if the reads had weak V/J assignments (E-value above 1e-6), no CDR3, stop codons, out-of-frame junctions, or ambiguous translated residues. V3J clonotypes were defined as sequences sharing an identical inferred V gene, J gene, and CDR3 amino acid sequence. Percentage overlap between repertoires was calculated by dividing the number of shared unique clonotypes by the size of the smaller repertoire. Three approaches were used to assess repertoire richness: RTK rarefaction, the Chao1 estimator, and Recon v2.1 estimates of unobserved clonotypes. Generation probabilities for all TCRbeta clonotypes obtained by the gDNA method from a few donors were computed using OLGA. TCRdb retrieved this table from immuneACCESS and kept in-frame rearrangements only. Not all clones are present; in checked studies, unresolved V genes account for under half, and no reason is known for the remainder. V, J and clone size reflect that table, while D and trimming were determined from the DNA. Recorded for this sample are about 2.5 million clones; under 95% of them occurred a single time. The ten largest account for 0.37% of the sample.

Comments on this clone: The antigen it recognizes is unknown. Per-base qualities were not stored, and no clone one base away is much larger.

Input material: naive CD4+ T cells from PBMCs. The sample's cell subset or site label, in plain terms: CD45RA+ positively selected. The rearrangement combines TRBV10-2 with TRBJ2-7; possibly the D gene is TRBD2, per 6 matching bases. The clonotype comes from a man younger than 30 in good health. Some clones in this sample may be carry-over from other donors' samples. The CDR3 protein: CASFSGNEYEQYF. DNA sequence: TGCGCCAGCTTTAGCGGAAACGAGTACGAGCAGTACTTC.